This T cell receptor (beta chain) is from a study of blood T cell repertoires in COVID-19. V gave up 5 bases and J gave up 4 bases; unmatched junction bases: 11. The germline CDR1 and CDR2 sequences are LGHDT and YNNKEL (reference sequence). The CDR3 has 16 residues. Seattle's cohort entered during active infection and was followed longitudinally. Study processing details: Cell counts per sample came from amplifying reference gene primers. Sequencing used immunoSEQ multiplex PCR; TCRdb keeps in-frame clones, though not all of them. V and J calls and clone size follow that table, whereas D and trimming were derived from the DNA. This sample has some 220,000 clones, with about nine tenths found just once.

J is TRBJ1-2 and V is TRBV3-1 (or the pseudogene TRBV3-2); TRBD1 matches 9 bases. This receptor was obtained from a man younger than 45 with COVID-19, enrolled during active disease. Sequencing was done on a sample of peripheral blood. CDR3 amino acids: CASSWDRARFSYGYTF. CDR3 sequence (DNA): TGTGCCAGCAGCTGGGACAGGGCCCGATTCTCCTATGGCTACACCTTC.